This is a list of T cell receptor beta chains from one sample in a study of blood T cell repertoires in COVID-19. Generated by immunoSEQ multiplex PCR, the TCRdb table keeps only in-frame clones and is missing some. The data show about 140,000 clones, about 83% seen once. The sample consisted of peripheral blood. These receptors came from a human donor in a cohort sampled during active COVID-19. The CDR3 runs from the conserved cysteine through the conserved F or W. D genes are given only for firm matches. Size is omitted from some rows. Given values are once, few, many or a class for expanded clones.

>-|TRBV6-6|-|TRBJ1-1
TGTGCCAGCAGTTACTCGCCAGTCGAAGCTTTCTTT
CASSYSPVEAFF
>-|TRBV28|-|TRBJ1-3
TGTGCCAGTAGCGGAGCCGGGGATCCGTACTCTGGAAACACCATATATTTT
CASSGAGDPYSGNTIYF
>-|TRBV7-9|-|TRBJ2-7
TGTGCCAGCAGCCCGAATGCGGGGCCCTACGAGCAGTACTTC
CASSPNAGPYEQYF
>-|TRBV19|-|TRBJ2-3
TGTGCCAGTAGTATAGATCGGGGCACAGATACGCAGTATTTT
CASSIDRGTDTQYF
>-|TRBV6-1|-|TRBJ1-2
TGTGCCAGCAGTGAGATCGGGGAAGGAGGCTACACCTTC
CASSEIGEGGYTF
>-|TRBV3-1/TRBV3-2|-|TRBJ1-6
TGTGCCAGCAGCCAAGGCCCGGGACAAAATAATTCACCCCTCCACTTT
CASSQGPGQNNSPLHF
>-|TRBV28|TRBD2|TRBJ2-5
TGTGCCAGCCAGCTGGGACTAGCGGTTCAAGAGACCCAGTACTTC
CASQLGLAVQETQYF
>-|TRBV7-6|TRBD2|TRBJ2-3
TGTGCCAGCAGCCGAATAGCGGGAGATACCGATACGCAGTATTTT
CASSRIAGDTDTQYF
>once|TRBV7-8|TRBD1|TRBJ1-4
TGTGCCAGCAGCCGGGGGGGCGGCAGGGGGCTGTCTAATGAAAAACTGTTTTTT
CASSRGGGRGLSNEKLFF
>-|TRBV19|TRBD2|TRBJ2-1
TGTGCCAGTAGTCCCCCCCCTAGCGGCTACTACAATGAGCAGTTCTTC
CASSPPPSGYYNEQFF
>-|TRBV7-2|TRBD1|TRBJ1-2
TGTGCCAGCAGCTTAGCGACAGGGGGCGTCTATGGCTACACCTTC
CASSLATGGVYGYTF
>once|TRBV7-8|TRBD2|TRBJ2-3
TGTGCCAGCAGCTTAGCTAGCGGGAGGGGGAATACGCAGTATTTT
CASSLASGRGNTQYF
>-|TRBV19|TRBD2|TRBJ2-1
TGTGCCAGTACCCCTCGGGGGCGGGAGGGCCGGAATGAGCAGTTCTTC
CASTPRGREGRNEQFF
>-|TRBV5-1|-|TRBJ2-7
TGCGCCAGCAGCTTGGCCAGCGGAACCTACGAGCAGTACTTC
CASSLASGTYEQYF
>-|TRBV7-2|TRBD2|TRBJ2-7
TGTGCCAGCAGCTTAAAGCGGGAGCCCCACTACGAGCAGTACTTC
CASSLKREPHYEQYF